The present TCR beta chain was sequenced within a study of blood T cell repertoires in COVID-19. Study-wide context: Donors in the United States, Italy and Spain gave samples during acute or convalescent COVID-19. PBMCs, B-cell-depleted T cells, or T cells provided the cDNA or gDNA that made up the material.

This clone was observed a handful of times. In the authors' workflow: For nucleated cells, counts were estimated from reference gene primer amplification. Clones were read by immunoSEQ multiplex PCR, and TCRdb kept only the in-frame ones, dropping some. V, J and clone size were drawn from that table, and D and trimming were deduced from the DNA. The data hold 25,000 to 30,000 clones, with roughly 90% observed a single time. V gave up 4 bases and J gave up 9 bases, with 11 bases separating them. This CDR3 is 12 amino acids long. Germline V gene lookup returns CDR1 SGDLS and CDR2 YYNGEE. The clonotype was recovered from a man aged 65 to 79 with active or convalescent COVID-19. The V and J genes are TRBV9 and TRBJ2-1; TRBD2 might be the D (6 bases). The sample comprised peripheral blood. The CDR3 sequence: CASSPQGLEQFF. In DNA form, the CDR3 reads TGTGCCAGCAGCCCCCAGGGACTTGAGCAGTTCTTC.